Listed below are T cell receptor beta chains from one sample, sequenced in a study of T cell repertoires in cytomegalovirus infection. One entry per CDR3 protein results from TCRdb running MiXCR on the reads. The data contain under 350,000 distinct CDR3 sequences, approximately 10% of them singletons. The sample consisted of PBMCs. These receptors all come from a human donor in good health (CMV status not recorded). Some clones in this sample may be carry-over from other donors' samples. Each CDR3 is given with its conserved first and last residue. The order of the fields is J gene, clone size, D gene, V gene, CDR3 DNA, CDR3 protein. A D gene is named only where the DNA matches it firmly. Size values are once, few and many counts, or a class for expanded clones, and some rows have none.

TRBJ2-1 | NA | NA | TRBV20-1 | TGCAGTGCTAGGGTCCTCGGGGGTGGGTACTACAATGAGCAGTTCTTC | CSARVLGGGYYNEQFF
TRBJ1-5 | many | NA | TRBV10-2 | TGCGCCAGCAGTACAGGGCTTGGTCAGCCCCAGCATTTT | CASSTGLGQPQHF
TRBJ1-3 | many | NA | TRBV11-2 | TGTGCCAGCAGCCCATTCCGGGGACCGCGACTTTTCTCTGGAAACACCATATATTTT | CASSPFRGPRLFSGNTIYF
TRBJ1-4 | many | NA | TRBV28 | TGTGCCAGCAGTTTCCTCGCAGGCGGAGAAAAACTGTTTTTT | CASSFLAGGEKLFF
TRBJ1-5 | few | TRBD1 | TRBV20-1 | TGCAGTGCTAGAGATTTAACGAAAGGGGGCCGTGGAAGCAATCAGCCCCAGCATTTT | CSARDLTKGGRGSNQPQHF
TRBJ2-1 | many | NA | TRBV7-2 | TGTGCCAGCAGCTTAGCGGACAGATCCTACAATGAGCAGTTCTTC | CASSLADRSYNEQFF
TRBJ1-1 | many | NA | TRBV7-2 | TGTGCCAGCAGCCCCGACCTCAACACTGAAGCTTTCTTT | CASSPDLNTEAFF
TRBJ1-6 | many | NA | TRBV14 | TGTGCCAGCAGCCAAGCGGGTAAATCACCCCTCCACTTT | CASSQAGKSPLHF
TRBJ2-7 | NA | NA | TRBV15 | TGTGCCACCGGTCAGGGAAGGAACGAGCAGTACTTC | CATGQGRNEQYF
TRBJ1-1 | many | NA | TRBV20-1 | TGCAGTGCTAGAGATGGGGCAGGGACAAACACTGAAGCTTTCTTT | CSARDGAGTNTEAFF
TRBJ2-3 | NA | NA | TRBV29-1 | TGCAGCGTTGAATGGGCAGTCCGCCCAGATACGCAGTATTTT | CSVEWAVRPDTQYF
TRBJ2-2 | many | NA | TRBV10-2 | TGCGCCAGCAGTAGGTCGGGGGTGAACACCGGGGAGCTGTTTTTT | CASSRSGVNTGELFF
TRBJ1-2 | many | NA | TRBV7-2 | TGTGCCAGCAGCCCTCGACTGAAAGCGGGAGATGGCTACACCTTC | CASSPRLKAGDGYTF
TRBJ2-7 | many | NA | TRBV12-3/TRBV12-4 | TGTGCCAGCAGGCCCGACAGCTACGAGCAGTACTTC | CASRPDSYEQYF
TRBJ1-1 | many | NA | TRBV28 | TGTGCCAGCAGTTCCGGGAGACGGTTAAACACTGAAGCTTTCTTT | CASSSGRRLNTEAFF
TRBJ1-2 | many | NA | TRBV7-9 | TGTGCCAGCAGCTTTACAAAGTCTAACTATGGCTACACCTTC | CASSFTKSNYGYTF
TRBJ1-1 | many | NA | TRBV6-6 | TGTGCCTCAGCAAGGGGTGGCGACACTGAAGCTTTCTTT | CASARGGDTEAFF
TRBJ2-2 | many | NA | TRBV28 | TGTGCCAGCATTCCAAGTCACACGGACACCGGGGAGCTGTTTTTT | CASIPSHTDTGELFF
TRBJ2-1 | many | TRBD1 | TRBV2 | TGTGCCAGCAGCGGAGTTGGACAGGGCCCCCTCTCCTACAATGAGCAGTTCTTC | CASSGVGQGPLSYNEQFF
TRBJ1-2 | many | TRBD1 | TRBV12-3/TRBV12-4 | TGTGCCAGCAGCCGAAATGAAGGGGGCTGGGGTGGCTACACCTTC | CASSRNEGGWGGYTF
TRBJ1-2 | NA | NA | TRBV28 | TGTGCCAGCTGCCCCGGGGCGCGGGACTATGGCTACACCTTC | CASCPGARDYGYTF
TRBJ2-5 | many | NA | TRBV7-6 | TGTGCCAGCAGCTCCCTCTTGGGGCTGGAGACCCAGTACTTC | CASSSLLGLETQYF
TRBJ2-7 | many | NA | TRBV20-1 | TGCAGTGCTAGAGATACTAGGATCTACGAGCAGTACTTC | CSARDTRIYEQYF
TRBJ1-4 | many | NA | TRBV6-5 | TGTGCCAGCAGTTACGGGGGCAGACATAATGAAAAACTGTTTTTT | CASSYGGRHNEKLFF
TRBJ2-6 | many | NA | TRBV7-2 | TGTGCCAGCAGCCGGGCGTTTGGGGCCAACGTCCTGACTTTC | CASSRAFGANVLTF
TRBJ1-2 | many | NA | TRBV4-3 | TGCGCCAGCAGCCAAGATCATGAGACTTTTAGAGGCTACACCTTC | CASSQDHETFRGYTF
TRBJ2-7 | NA | TRBD1 | TRBV6-2/TRBV6-3 | TGTGCCAGCAGGGACTGGACAGGCGGAAGATACGAGCAGTACTTC | CASRDWTGGRYEQYF
TRBJ2-7 | many | TRBD2 | TRBV6-5 | TGTGCCAGCAGTTACAACCTCCCCGGGACTACTTTCACCTACGAGCAGTACTTC | CASSYNLPGTTFTYEQYF
TRBJ2-5 | many | NA | TRBV7-2 | TGTGCCAGCAGCTCGGACGGGTGGTACCAAGAGACCCAGTACTTC | CASSSDGWYQETQYF
TRBJ2-2 | many | NA | TRBV7-9 | TGTGCCAGCAGCTTAGAACGGGGTCCGAACACCGGGGAGCTGTTTTTT | CASSLERGPNTGELFF
TRBJ1-2 | NA | NA | TRBV10-3 | TGTGCCATCAGTTACGGACAAGGGGGGGACTATGGCTACACCTTC | CAISYGQGGDYGYTF
TRBJ2-3 | many | NA | TRBV28 | TGTGCCAGCAGCCCTCCGTCCGGGGGCACAGATACGCAGTATTTT | CASSPPSGGTDTQYF
TRBJ2-5 | many | TRBD1 | TRBV7-2 | TGTGCCAGCAGCTTAGCCCCTGATTCGTCAGGGGGTCAAGAGACCCAGTACTTC | CASSLAPDSSGGQETQYF
TRBJ2-5 | many | TRBD2 | TRBV20-1 | TGCAGTGCTAGTAAGCGGGGCTTTCAAGAGACCCAGTACTTC | CSASKRGFQETQYF
TRBJ2-1 | many | TRBD2 | TRBV20-1 | TGCAGTGCGAGACTAGCGGGGGGGCCGCATGAGCAGTTCTTC | CSARLAGGPHEQFF
TRBJ2-3 | many | TRBD1 | TRBV12-3/TRBV12-4 | TGTGCCAGCAGTCTCGACAGGGCCTTAACAGATACGCAGTATTTT | CASSLDRALTDTQYF
TRBJ2-1 | many | NA | TRBV28 | TGTGCCAGCAGTCTTCTTTGGGGCACAGGGACATACAATGAGCAGTTCTTC | CASSLLWGTGTYNEQFF